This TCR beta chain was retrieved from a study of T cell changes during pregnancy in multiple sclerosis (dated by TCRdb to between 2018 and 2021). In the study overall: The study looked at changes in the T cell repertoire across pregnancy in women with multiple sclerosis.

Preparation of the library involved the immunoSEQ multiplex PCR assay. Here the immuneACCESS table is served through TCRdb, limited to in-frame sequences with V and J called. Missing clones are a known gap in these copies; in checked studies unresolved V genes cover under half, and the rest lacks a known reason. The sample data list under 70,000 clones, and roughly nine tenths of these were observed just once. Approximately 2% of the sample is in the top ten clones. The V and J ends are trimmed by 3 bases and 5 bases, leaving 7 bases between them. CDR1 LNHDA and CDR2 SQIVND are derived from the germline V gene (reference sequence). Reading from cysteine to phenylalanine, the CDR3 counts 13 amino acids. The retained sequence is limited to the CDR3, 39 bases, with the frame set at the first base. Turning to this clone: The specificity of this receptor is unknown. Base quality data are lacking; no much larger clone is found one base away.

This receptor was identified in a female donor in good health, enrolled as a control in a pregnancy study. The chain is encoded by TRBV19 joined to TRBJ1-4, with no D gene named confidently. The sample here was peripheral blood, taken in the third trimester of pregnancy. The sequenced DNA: TGTGCCAGTAGTATCTCCAGGAATGAAAAACTGTTTTTT. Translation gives CASSISRNEKLFF.